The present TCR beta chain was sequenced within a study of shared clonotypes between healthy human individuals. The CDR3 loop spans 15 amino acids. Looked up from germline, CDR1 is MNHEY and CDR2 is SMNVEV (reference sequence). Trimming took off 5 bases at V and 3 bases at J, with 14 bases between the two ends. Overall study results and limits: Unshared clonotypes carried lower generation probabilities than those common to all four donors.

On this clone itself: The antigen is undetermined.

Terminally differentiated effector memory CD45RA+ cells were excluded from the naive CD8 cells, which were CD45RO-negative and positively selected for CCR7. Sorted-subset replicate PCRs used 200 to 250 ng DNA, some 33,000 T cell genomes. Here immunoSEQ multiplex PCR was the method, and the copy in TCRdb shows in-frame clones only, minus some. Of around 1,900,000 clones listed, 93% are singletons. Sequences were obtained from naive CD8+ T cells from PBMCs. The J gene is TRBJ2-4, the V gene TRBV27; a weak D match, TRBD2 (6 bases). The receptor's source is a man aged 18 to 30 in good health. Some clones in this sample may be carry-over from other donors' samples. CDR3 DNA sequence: TGTGCCAGCAGTCCCCTCGGGGGATACAAAAACATTCAGTACTTC. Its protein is CASSPLGGYKNIQYF.